Each of the 17 T cell receptor beta chains below was sequenced from the same sample in a study of T cells in women clearing cervical HPV infection. TCRdb's copy holds only in-frame clones and misses some; the assay was immunoSEQ multiplex PCR. The table gives about 33,000 clones; the top ten clones make up about 1.8% of it. Material: blood buffy coat. These receptors originate from a woman between 18 and 69 years old with a cervical HPV16 infection that either progressed to CIN3+ or cleared (not recorded which).

About this clone itself: The DNA ends 3 residues before the CDR3 does, and the rest of the CDR3 is filled in from the germline J gene. The chain uses TRBV30 and TRBJ2-4, with 8 nucleotides matching TRBD2. Germline values: CDR1 GTSNPN, CDR2 SVGIG (reference sequence). The CDR3 loop spans 11 amino acids. The CDR3 reads CASVGGGGQYF. The sequenced part of the CDR3 DNA is TGTGCCTCCGTCGGGGGGGGAGGT.

Of note for this clone: The CDR3 extends 3 residues past the end of the read, so its final part is completed from the germline J gene. The V and J genes are TRBV16 and TRBJ1-3, with a weak D call TRBD1 (5 bases). The CDR3 covers 17 residues. Trimming took off 0 bases at V and 4 bases at J, with 16 bases between the two ends. Germline CDR1 reads KGHSY; CDR2 reads FQNENV. CDR3 region: CASSQSGGGNSGNTIYF. CDR3 DNA (partial): TGTGCCAGCAGCCAATCGGGGGGAGGGAATTCGGGAAACACC.

CDR3 DNA (partial): TGTGCCACCAGGGGAGCGTGGAGGTCCAATCAGCCC. Amino acid sequence: CATRGAWRSNQP. The full CDR3 is CATRGAWRSNQPQHF. This chain uses TRBV19 with TRBJ1-5, with a weak D call TRBD1 (6 bases). The DNA ends 3 residues before the CDR3 does, and the rest of the CDR3 is filled in from the germline J gene. V dropped 10 bases and J dropped 3 bases, with 19 bases sitting between them. CDR1 and CDR2 (germline): LNHDA, SQIVND (reference sequence). The CDR3 is 15 residues long.

Details on this clone: Sequencing ends 3 residues short of the CDR3 end; the germline J gene provides the rest. The genes are TRBV11-2 and TRBJ1-2, with 8 bases matching TRBD1. V lost 5 bases, J lost 4 bases, and 9 bases stayed unmatched. Germline V gene sequence: CDR1 SGHAT, CDR2 FQNNGV. This CDR3 comprises 15 residues. Partial CDR3 DNA: TGTGCCAGCAGCGACTGGACAGGGAGGACCTATGGC. Translated, it gives CASSDWTGRTYG. The full CDR3 protein is CASSDWTGRTYGYTF.

The CDR3 region is CASSIDSGAEQYF. Partial CDR3 DNA: TGTGCCAGTAGTATAGACAGCGGGGCCGAG. The rearrangement joins TRBV19 to TRBJ2-7, with 7 bases matching TRBD2. The missing CDR3 end, 3 residues past where the read stops, is filled in from the germline J gene. The CDR3 loop spans 13 amino acids. The ends lost 0 bases at V and 6 bases at J; junction bases unmatched: 2. The germline CDR1 and CDR2 sequences are LNHDA and SQIVND (reference sequence).

With regard to this clone: With the read ending 3 residues before the CDR3 end, the germline J gene is used to fill in that end. The gene calls are TRBV19 and TRBJ2-2; D may be TRBD2 (5 bases). The CDR3 has 14 amino acids. Germline V lookup: CDR1 LNHDA, CDR2 SQIVND (reference sequence). The CDR3 sequence: CASRRIGLEEKLFF. The CDR3 DNA, read in part, is TGTGCCAGTAGGAGAATTGGACTGGAGGAAAAG.

As for this clone: One end of the junction varies from germline; a read error may be responsible. The CDR3 goes on 3 residues after the read ends, and that part is filled in from the germline J gene. This sequence joins TRBV4-2 and TRBJ1-6, with a tentative D call TRBD1 (5 bases). Germline V gene lookup returns CDR1 LGHNA and CDR2 YNFKEQ. The CDR3 sequence is 14 residues long. The chain's CDR3 is CASSQGAKGSPLHF. CDR3 DNA (partial): TGCGCCAGCAGCCAAGGGGCCAAGGGTTCACCC.

With respect to this clone: The read stops 3 residues short of the end of the CDR3; the missing end is completed from the germline J gene. This chain uses TRBV7-3 with TRBJ2-3, with 7 positions matching TRBD1. Per the germline V gene, CDR1 is SGHTA and CDR2 is FQGTGA. CDR3 length: 14 residues. V lost 5 bases and J lost 6; bases outside the gene matches: 8. The part of the CDR3 DNA that was read is TGTGCCAGCAGCCAAACAGGGGAAAGGGATACG. This codes for CASSQTGERDT. The entire CDR3 is CASSQTGERDTQYF.

Comment on this clone: The sequence runs out 3 residues before the end of the CDR3; the remainder is reconstructed from the germline J gene. The V and J genes are TRBV6-4 and TRBJ2-7; D may be TRBD2 (5 bases). This CDR3 is built from 15 residues. The germline CDR1 and CDR2 sequences are MRHNA and SNTAGT. Trimming removed 5 bases from V and 2 bases from J, with 16 bases in between. CDR3 DNA, as far as it was read: TGTGCCAGCAGTCAGGAGGCTACCGAAACCTACGAG. Its translation: CASSQEATETYE. The entire CDR3 protein is CASSQEATETYEQYF.

CDR3 loop: CASSPRSGPSTDTQYF. The CDR3 bases that were read are TGTGCCAGCAGTCCCCGTAGCGGCCCTTCCACAGATACG. The J gene is TRBJ2-3, the V gene TRBV6-4, with a possible D match to TRBD2 (6 bases). The read is 3 residues too short to cover the CDR3 end, so that end is filled in from the germline J gene. This CDR3 is built from 16 residues. The ends were cut back, 5 bases at V and 2 bases at J, with 17 bases in the middle. The germline V gene encodes CDR1 MRHNA and CDR2 SNTAGT.

With regard to this clone: The read stops 3 residues short of the end of the CDR3; the missing end is completed from the germline J gene. The V gene is TRBV7-2, the J gene TRBJ2-2; 9 bases match TRBD1. Germline CDR1 reads SGHTA; CDR2 reads FQGNSA. The CDR3 is made up of 15 amino acids. CDR3 region: CASSPTGGVNEKLFF. The part of the CDR3 DNA that was read is TGTGCCAGCAGCCCGACAGGGGGGGTAAATGAAAAG.

Remarks on this clone: The DNA ends 3 residues before the CDR3 does, and the rest of the CDR3 is filled in from the germline J gene. The chain uses TRBV6-1 and TRBJ1-1; D gene unclear. This CDR3 contains 13 residues. Per the germline V gene, CDR1 is MNHNS and CDR2 is SASEGT. V shed 0 bases and J shed 6 bases, with 8 bases lying between them. The covered CDR3 bases are TGTGCCAGCAGTGAAGCCCCACAATCTGAA. It codes for CASSEAPQSE. From start to end, the CDR3 is CASSEAPQSEAFF.

About this clone: The read falls 3 residues short of the CDR3 end, and the missing part is taken from the germline J gene. This chain connects TRBV12-3 or TRBV12-4 to TRBJ2-5, with a tentative D call TRBD2 (5 bases). There are 16 residues in the CDR3. V lost 5 bases to trimming and J lost 5 bases, with 21 bases between them. The CDR3 region is CASSPLLGERSETQYF. The sequenced part of the CDR3 DNA is TGTGCCAGCAGTCCCTTACTCGGGGAGCGTTCGGAGACC.

The sequenced part of the CDR3 DNA is TGTGCCGTCCGGGACAGGGAGATGGGTGAG. It is translated as CAVRDREMGE. The full CDR3 is CAVRDREMGEQFF. The chain uses TRBV2 and TRBJ2-1; 9 positions match TRBD1. The read terminates 3 residues ahead of where the CDR3 ends, so the germline J gene completes it. Trimming cost V 11 bases and J 9 bases; bases outside gene matches: 11. The germline V gene encodes CDR1 SNHLY and CDR2 FYNNEI. This CDR3 contains 13 residues.

For this clone: The read terminates 3 residues before the CDR3 end, so the remaining end is supplied by the germline J gene. The chain couples TRBV6-2 or TRBV6-3 to TRBJ2-4; a weak D match, TRBD2 (7 bases). Germline lookup yields CDR1 MNHEY and CDR2 SVGEGT. The CDR3 has 16 residues. V lost 2 bases to trimming and J lost 7 bases, with 18 bases between them. CDR3 residues: CASSYGGATPLNIQYF. CDR3 bases read: TGTGCCAGCAGTTACGGGGGGGCCACCCCCCTTAACATT.

Regarding this clone: The DNA ends 3 residues before the CDR3 does, and the rest of the CDR3 is filled in from the germline J gene. The V and J genes are TRBV9 and TRBJ2-3, with 8 bases fitting TRBD1. The CDR3 runs 13 residues. The germline CDR1 and CDR2 sequences are SGDLS and YYNGEE. J was trimmed by 5 bases and V by 4 bases; bases with no gene match: 3. The CDR3 bases that were read are TGTGCCAGCAGCCCCACAGGGGGAGATACG. Translated, it gives CASSPTGGDT. The complete CDR3 protein is CASSPTGGDTQYF.

As for this clone: The read falls 3 residues short of the CDR3 end, and the missing part is taken from the germline J gene. The rearrangement links TRBV5-4 to TRBJ2-7; 10 bases match TRBD1. Germline trimming cut 4 bases from V and 4 bases from J; bases unmatched to any gene: 8. Germline CDR1 and CDR2: SGHNT and YYREEE (reference sequence). The CDR3 sequence is 15 residues long. The CDR3 bases that were read are TGTGCCAGCAGCCTCGAGGGACAGGGGATGTACGAG. It is translated as CASSLEGQGMYE. The entire CDR3 protein is CASSLEGQGMYEQYF.